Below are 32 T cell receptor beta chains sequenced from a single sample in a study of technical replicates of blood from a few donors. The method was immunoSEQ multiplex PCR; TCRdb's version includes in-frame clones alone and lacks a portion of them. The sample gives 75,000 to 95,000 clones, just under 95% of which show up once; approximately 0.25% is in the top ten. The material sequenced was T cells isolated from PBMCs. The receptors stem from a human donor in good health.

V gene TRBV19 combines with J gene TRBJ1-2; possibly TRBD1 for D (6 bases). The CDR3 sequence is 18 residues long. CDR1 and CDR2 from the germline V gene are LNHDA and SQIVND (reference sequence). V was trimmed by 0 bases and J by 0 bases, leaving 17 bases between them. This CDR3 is CASSIDRAGAKSNYGYTF. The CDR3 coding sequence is TGTGCCAGTAGTATAGATCGGGCGGGGGCCAAGTCTAACTATGGCTACACCTTC.

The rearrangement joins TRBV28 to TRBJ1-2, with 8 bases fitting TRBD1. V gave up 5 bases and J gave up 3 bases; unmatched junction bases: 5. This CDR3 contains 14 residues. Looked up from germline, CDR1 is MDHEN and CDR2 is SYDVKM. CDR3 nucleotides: TGTGCCAGCAGTCCGGACAGGGAAGACTATGGCTACACCTTC. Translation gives CASSPDREDYGYTF.

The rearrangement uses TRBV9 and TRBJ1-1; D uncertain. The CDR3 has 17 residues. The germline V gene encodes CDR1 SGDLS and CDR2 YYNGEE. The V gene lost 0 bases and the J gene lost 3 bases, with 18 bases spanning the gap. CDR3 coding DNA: TGTGCCAGCAGCGTAGATGCCTATCGGGGAACGGACACTGAAGCTTTCTTT. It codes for CASSVDAYRGTDTEAFF.

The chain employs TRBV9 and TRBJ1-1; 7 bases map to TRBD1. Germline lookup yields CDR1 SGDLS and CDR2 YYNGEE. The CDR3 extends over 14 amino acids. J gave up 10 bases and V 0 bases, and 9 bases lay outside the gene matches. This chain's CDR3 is CASSVADRVDRAFF. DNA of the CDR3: TGTGCCAGCAGCGTAGCTGACAGGGTAGATAGAGCTTTCTTT. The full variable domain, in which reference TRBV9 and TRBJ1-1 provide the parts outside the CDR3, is DSGVTQTPKHLITATGQRVTLRCSPRSGDLSVYWYQQSLDQGLQFLIQYYNGEERAKGNILERFSAQQFPDLHSELNLSSLELGDSALYFCASSVADRVDRAFFGQGTRLTVV.

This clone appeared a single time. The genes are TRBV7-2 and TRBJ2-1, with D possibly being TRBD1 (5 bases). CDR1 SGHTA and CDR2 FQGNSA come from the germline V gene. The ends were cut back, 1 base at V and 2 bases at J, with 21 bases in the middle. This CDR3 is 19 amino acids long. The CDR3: CASSLGGRGYLPPYNEQFF. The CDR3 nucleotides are TGTGCCAGCAGCTTAGGGGGAAGGGGCTATCTCCCTCCCTACAATGAGCAGTTCTTC.

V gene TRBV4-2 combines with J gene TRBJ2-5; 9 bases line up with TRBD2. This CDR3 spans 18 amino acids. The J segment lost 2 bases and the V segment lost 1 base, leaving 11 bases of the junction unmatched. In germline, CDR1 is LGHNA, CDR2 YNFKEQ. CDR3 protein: CASSQVGGSGGIQETQYF. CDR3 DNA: TGTGCCAGCAGCCAAGTTGGGGGTAGCGGGGGAATACAAGAGACCCAGTACTTC.

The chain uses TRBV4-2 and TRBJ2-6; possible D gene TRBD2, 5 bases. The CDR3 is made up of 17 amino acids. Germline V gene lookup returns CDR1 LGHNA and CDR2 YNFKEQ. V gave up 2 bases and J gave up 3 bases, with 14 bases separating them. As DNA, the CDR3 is TGTGCCAGCAGCCAACGCTCCTTCGGGGTTGGGGCCAACGTCCTGACTTTC. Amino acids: CASSQRSFGVGANVLTF.

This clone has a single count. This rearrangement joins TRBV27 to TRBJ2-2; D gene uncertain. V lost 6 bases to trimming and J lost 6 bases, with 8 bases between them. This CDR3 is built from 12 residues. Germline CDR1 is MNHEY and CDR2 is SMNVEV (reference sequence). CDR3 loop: CASSLSSGELFF. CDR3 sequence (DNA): TGTGCCAGCAGCTTGAGTTCCGGGGAGCTGTTTTTT.

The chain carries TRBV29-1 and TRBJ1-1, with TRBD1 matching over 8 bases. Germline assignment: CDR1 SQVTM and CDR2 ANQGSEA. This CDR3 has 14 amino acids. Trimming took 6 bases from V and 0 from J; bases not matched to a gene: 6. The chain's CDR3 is CSVHKQGVNTEAFF. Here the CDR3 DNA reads TGCAGCGTGCATAAACAGGGGGTGAACACTGAAGCTTTCTTT.

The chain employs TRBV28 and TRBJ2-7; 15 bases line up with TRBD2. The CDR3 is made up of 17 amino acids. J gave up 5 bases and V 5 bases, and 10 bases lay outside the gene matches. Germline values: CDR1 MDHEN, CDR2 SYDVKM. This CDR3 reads CASSHGLAGGLLNEQYF. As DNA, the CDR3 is TGTGCCAGCAGTCACGGACTAGCGGGAGGGCTCTTGAACGAGCAGTACTTC.

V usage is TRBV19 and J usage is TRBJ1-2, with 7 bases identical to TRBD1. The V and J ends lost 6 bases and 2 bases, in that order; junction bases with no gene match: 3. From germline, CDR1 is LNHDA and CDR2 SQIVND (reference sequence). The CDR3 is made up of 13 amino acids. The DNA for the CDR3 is TGTGCCAGTAGCCGGGACAGCAACTATGGCTACACCTTC. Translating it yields CASSRDSNYGYTF.

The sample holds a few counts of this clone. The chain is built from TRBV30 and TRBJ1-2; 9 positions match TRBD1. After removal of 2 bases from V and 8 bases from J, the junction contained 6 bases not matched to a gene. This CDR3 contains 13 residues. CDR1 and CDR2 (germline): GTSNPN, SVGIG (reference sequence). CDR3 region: CAWSQQGAEGYTF. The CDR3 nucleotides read TGTGCCTGGAGTCAACAGGGGGCGGAAGGCTACACCTTC.

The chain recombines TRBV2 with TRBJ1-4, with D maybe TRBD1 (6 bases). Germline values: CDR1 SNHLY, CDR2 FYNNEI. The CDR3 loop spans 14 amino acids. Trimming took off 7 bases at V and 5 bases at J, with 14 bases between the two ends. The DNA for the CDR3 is TGTGCCAGCACTCAACAGGGTTTAAATGAAAAACTGTTTTTT. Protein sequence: CASTQQGLNEKLFF.

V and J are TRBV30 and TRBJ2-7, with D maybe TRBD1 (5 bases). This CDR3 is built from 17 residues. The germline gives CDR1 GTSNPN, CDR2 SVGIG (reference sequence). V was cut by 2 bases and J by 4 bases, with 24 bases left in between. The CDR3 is CAWSSPGNHKLHYEQYF. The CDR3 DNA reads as TGTGCCTGGAGTTCCCCAGGGAATCACAAACTTCATTACGAGCAGTACTTC.

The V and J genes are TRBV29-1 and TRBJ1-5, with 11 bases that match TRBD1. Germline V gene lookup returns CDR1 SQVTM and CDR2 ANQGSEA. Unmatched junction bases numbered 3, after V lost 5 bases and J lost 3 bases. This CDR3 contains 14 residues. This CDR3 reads CSVLDRGPNQPQHF. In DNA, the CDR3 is TGCAGCGTTTTGGACAGGGGGCCCAATCAGCCCCAGCATTTT.

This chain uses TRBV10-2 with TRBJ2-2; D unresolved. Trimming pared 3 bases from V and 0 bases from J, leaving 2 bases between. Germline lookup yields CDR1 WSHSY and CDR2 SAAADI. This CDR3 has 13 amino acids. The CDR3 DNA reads TGCGCCAGCAGTGACACGAACACCGGGGAGCTGTTTTTT. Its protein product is CASSDTNTGELFF.

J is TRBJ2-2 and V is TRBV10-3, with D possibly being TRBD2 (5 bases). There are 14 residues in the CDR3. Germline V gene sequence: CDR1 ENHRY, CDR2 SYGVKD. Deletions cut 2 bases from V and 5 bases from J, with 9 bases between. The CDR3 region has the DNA TGTGCCATCAGTGAGGTTTGGAGGACCGGGGAGCTGTTTTTT. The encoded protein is CAISEVWRTGELFF.

The DNA of the CDR3 is TGTGCCAGCAGTGAGCCGGGTTCCTACGAGCAGTACTTC. Encoded protein: CASSEPGSYEQYF. The chain employs TRBV2 and TRBJ2-7; D is ambiguous. Germline CDR1 reads SNHLY; CDR2 reads FYNNEI. Between the trimmed V and J ends, which lost 3 bases and 1 base, there was a span of 7 bases. The CDR3 extends over 13 amino acids.

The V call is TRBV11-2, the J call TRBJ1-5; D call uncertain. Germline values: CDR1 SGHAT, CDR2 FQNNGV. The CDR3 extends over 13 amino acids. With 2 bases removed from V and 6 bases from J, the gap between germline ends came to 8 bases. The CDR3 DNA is TGTGCCAGCAGCTTATTTCTTCGTCAGCCCCAGCATTTT. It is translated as CASSLFLRQPQHF.

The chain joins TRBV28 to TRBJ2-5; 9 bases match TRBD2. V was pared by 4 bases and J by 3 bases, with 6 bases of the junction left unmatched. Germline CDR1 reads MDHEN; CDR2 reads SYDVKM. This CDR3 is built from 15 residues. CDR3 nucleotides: TGTGCCAGCAGTTCCGCAAGCGGGGGGAAAGAGACCCAGTACTTC. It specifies CASSSASGGKETQYF.

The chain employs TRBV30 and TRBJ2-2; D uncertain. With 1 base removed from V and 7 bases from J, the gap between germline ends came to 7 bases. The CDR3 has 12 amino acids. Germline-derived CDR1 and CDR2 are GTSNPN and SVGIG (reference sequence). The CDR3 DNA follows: TGTGCCTGGAGTGGCGGCGTCGGGGAGCTGTTTTTT. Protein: CAWSGGVGELFF.

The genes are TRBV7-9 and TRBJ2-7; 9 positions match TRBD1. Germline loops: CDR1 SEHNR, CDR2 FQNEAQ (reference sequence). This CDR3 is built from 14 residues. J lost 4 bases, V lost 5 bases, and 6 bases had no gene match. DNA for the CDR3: TGTGCCAGCAGCACCCGGGACAGGGCGTACGAGCAGTACTTC. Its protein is CASSTRDRAYEQYF.

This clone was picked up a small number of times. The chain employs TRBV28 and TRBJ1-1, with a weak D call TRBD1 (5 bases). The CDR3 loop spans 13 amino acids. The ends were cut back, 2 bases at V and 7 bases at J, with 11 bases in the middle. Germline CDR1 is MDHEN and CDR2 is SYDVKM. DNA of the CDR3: TGTGCCAGCAGTTTAAGGGGAGGGATTGAAGCTTTCTTT. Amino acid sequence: CASSLRGGIEAFF.

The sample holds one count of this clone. CDR3 DNA sequence: TGCGCCAGCAGCCACGGTGACAGGGAGACCTACGAGCAGTACTTC. Its translation is CASSHGDRETYEQYF. The chain couples TRBV5-1 to TRBJ2-7; 7 bases agree with TRBD1. CDR1 and CDR2 (germline): SGHRS, YFSETQ. The CDR3 covers 15 residues. V shed 4 bases, J shed 2 bases, and the junction held 9 bases outside the gene matches.

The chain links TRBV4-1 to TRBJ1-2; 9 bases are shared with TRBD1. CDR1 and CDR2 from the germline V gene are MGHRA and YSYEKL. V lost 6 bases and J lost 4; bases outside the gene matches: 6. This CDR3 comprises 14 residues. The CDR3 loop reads CASRKQGASYGYTF. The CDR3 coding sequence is TGCGCCAGCAGAAAACAGGGGGCTAGCTATGGCTACACCTTC.

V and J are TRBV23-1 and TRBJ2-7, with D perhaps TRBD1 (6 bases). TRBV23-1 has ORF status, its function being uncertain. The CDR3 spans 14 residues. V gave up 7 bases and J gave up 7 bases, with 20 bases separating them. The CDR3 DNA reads TGCGCCAGCAACCGACAGGCAAGTTTTGAGGAGCAGTACTTC. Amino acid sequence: CASNRQASFEEQYF.

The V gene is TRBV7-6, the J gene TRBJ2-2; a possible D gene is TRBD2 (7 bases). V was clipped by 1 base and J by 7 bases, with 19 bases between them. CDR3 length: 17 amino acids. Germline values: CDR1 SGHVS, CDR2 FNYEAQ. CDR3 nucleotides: TGTGCCAGCAGCTTAGGGACACGGGGGGCCGCCGGCGGGGAGCTGTTTTTT. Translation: CASSLGTRGAAGGELFF.

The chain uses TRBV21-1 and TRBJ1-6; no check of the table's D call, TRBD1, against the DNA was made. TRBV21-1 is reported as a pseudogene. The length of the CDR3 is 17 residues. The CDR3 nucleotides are TGTGCCAGCAGTTACGTTACTACAGGACCATATAATTCACCCCTCCACTTT. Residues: CASSYVTTGPYNSPLHF.

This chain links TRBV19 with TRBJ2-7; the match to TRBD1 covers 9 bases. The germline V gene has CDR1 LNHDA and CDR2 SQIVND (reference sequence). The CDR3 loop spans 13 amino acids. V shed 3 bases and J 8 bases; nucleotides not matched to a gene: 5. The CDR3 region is CASSIGQGSQQYF. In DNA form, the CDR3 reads TGTGCCAGTAGTATTGGACAGGGGAGCCAGCAGTACTTC. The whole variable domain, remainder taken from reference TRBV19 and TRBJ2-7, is DGGITQSPKYLFRKEGQNVTLSCEQNLNHDAMYWYRQDPGQGLRLIYYSQIVNDFQKGDIAEGYSVSREKKESFPLTVTSAQKNPTAFYLCASSIGQGSQQYFGPGTRLTVT.

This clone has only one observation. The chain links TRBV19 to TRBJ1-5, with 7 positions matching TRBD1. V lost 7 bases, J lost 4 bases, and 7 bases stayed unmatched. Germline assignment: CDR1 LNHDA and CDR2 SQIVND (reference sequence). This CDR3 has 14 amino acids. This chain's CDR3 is CASNAAGGNQPQHF. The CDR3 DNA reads TGTGCCAGTAACGCGGCAGGGGGTAATCAGCCCCAGCATTTT.

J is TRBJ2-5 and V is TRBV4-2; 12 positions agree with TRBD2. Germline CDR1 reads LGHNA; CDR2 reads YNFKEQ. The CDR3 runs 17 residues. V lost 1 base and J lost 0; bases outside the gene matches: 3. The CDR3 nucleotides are TGTGCCAGCAGCCAAGCCGGACTAGCGGGGAACCAAGAGACCCAGTACTTC. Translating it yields CASSQAGLAGNQETQYF.

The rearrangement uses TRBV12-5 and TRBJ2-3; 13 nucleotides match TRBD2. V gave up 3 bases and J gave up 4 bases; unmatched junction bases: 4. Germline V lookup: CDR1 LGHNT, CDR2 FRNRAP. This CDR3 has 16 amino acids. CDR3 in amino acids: CASGFRLAGGSDTQYF. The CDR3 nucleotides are TGTGCTAGTGGTTTCCGACTAGCGGGGGGTTCAGATACGCAGTATTTT. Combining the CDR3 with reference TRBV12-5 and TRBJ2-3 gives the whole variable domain DARVTQTPRHKVTEMGQEVTMRCQPILGHNTVFWYRQTMMQGLELLAYFRNRAPLDDSGMPKDRFSAEMPDATLATLKIQPSEPRDSAVYFCASGFRLAGGSDTQYFGPGTRLTVL.